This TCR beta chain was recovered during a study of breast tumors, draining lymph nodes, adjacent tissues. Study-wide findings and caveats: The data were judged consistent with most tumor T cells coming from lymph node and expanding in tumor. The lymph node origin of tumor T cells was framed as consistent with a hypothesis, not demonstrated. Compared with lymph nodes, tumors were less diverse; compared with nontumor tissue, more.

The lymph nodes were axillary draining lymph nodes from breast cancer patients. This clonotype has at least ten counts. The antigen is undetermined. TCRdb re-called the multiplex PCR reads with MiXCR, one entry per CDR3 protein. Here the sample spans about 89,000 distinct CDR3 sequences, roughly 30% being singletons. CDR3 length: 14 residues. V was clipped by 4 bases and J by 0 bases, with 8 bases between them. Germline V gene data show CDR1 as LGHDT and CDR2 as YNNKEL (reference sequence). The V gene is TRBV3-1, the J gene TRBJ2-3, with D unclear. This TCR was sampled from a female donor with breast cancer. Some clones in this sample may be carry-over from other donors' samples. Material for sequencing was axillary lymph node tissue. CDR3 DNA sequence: TGTGCCAGCAGCCCCCGTGCTAGCACAGATACGCAGTATTTT. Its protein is CASSPRASTDTQYF.